This TCR beta chain was identified during a study of beta chain features in type 1 diabetes. Study results and limitations: Moderate yet significant TCRB CDR3 shortening was seen in Type 1 diabetes patients in all four CD4+ subsets. The naive, central memory and Treg TCRB repertoires of patients appeared to be more similar to one another than those of healthy donors.

Of the isolated RNA, all was reverse transcribed, and so the sequenced material was expressed TCRB transcripts. This table comes from immunoSEQ multiplex PCR, and its TCRdb copy is limited to in-frame clones, with some not included. The repertoire consists of some 700,000 clones, with around an eighth occurring once and the leading ten covering 0.02% to 0.025%. Trimming took off 0 bases at V and 8 bases at J, with 10 bases between the two ends. The CDR3 runs 13 residues. CDR1 GTSNPN and CDR2 SVGIG come from the germline V gene (reference sequence). This clone was observed a few times. Its antigen is not identified.

The sequence was obtained from a man in his late teens or twenties with type 1 diabetes. The sequenced material came from naive CD4+ T cells from blood. The chain has TRBV30 and TRBJ1-4; the D gene is possibly TRBD1 (6 bases). CDR3 region: CAWSVGQPEKLFF. The CDR3 DNA follows: TGTGCCTGGAGTGTTGGACAGCCCGAAAAACTGTTTTTT. The entire variable domain, with the rest obtained from reference TRBV30 and TRBJ1-4, is as follows: SQTIHQWPATLVQPVGSPLSLECTVEGTSNPNLYWYRQAAGRGLQLLFYSVGIGQISSEVPQNLSASRPQDRQFILSSKKLLLSDSGFYLCAWSVGQPEKLFFGSGTQLSVL.